This T cell receptor beta chain was obtained from a study of cytomegalovirus exposure and HLA in healthy donors. Whole-study findings and limits: Certain indistinguishable V segments, among them TRBV6-2 and TRBV6-3, were excluded.

Primers for the PCR totalled 60 Vbeta and 13 Jbeta. Only in-frame clones appear in the TCRdb table, and some are missing; sequencing was by immunoSEQ multiplex PCR. The sample records over 150,000 clones, about 76% being singletons. The CDR3 loop spans 16 amino acids. The V gene lost 0 bases and the J gene lost 2 bases, with 13 bases spanning the gap. The germline gives CDR1 LGHNA, CDR2 YSLEER. As concerns this clone: Its antigen is unidentified.

The chain uses TRBV4-3 and TRBJ1-1, with D possibly TRBD1 on 6 matching bases. The sequencing sample was made of PBMCs. The sequence was obtained from a male donor in good health and CMV-seropositive. CDR3 nucleotide sequence: TGCGCCAGCAGCCAAGATTACGGGACACCCAACACTGAAGCTTTCTTT. As protein: CASSQDYGTPNTEAFF.